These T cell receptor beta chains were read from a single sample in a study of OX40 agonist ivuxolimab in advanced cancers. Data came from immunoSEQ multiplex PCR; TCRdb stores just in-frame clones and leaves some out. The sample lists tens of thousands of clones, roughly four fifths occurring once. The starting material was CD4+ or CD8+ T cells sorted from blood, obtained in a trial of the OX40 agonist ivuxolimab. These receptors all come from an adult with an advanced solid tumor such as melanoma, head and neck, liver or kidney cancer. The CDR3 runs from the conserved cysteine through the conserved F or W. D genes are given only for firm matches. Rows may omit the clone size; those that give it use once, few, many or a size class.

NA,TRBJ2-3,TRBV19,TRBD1,CASSRQGWGTDTQYF,TGTGCCAGTAGTAGACAGGGGTGGGGCACAGATACGCAGTATTTT
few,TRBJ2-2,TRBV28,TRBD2,CASSSGLYTGELFF,TGTGCCAGCAGTTCGGGACTATACACCGGGGAGCTGTTTTTT
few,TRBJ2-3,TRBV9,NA,CASSVAPSKGTDTQYF,TGTGCCAGCAGCGTAGCCCCTAGCAAGGGCACAGATACGCAGTATTTT
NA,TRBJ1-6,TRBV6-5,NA,CASSYLRGGNSPLHF,TGTGCCAGCAGTTACTTGAGGGGCGGCAATTCACCCCTCCACTTT
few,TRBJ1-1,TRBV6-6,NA,CASSRGTEAFF,TGTGCCAGCAGTCGAGGGACTGAAGCTTTCTTT
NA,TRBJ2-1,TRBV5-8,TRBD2,CASSFLAGPTYNEQFF,TGTGCCAGCAGCTTTCTAGCGGGGCCAACCTACAATGAGCAGTTCTTC
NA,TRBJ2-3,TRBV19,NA,CASSTRGGGMGTDTQYF,TGTGCCAGTAGTACGAGGGGAGGGGGCATGGGCACAGATACGCAGTATTTT
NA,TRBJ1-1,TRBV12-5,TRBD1,CAAQGANTEAFF,TGTGCCGCCCAGGGGGCAAACACTGAAGCTTTCTTT
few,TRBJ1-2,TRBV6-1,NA,CASSGTGFYGYTF,TGTGCCAGCAGTGGAACAGGATTCTATGGCTACACCTTC
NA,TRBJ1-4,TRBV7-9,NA,CASSLRTEKLFF,TGTGCCAGCAGTCTTAGGACTGAAAAACTGTTTTTT
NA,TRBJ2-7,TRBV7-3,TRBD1,CASSVRDRGREQYF,TGTGCCAGCAGCGTCCGGGACAGGGGCAGGGAGCAGTACTTC
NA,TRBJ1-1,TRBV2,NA,CASRPGTRKRGTEAFF,TGTGCCAGCAGGCCCGGGACCCGGAAAAGGGGAACTGAAGCTTTCTTT
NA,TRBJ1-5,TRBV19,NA,CASIRTTGKTGQPQHF,TGTGCCAGTATTAGAACGACAGGCAAGACGGGTCAGCCCCAGCATTTT
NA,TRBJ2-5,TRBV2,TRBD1,CASNRDSGETQYF,TGTGCCAGCAATCGGGACAGTGGGGAGACCCAGTACTTC
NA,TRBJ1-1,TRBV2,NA,CASSGTNTEAFF,TGTGCCAGCAGCGGGACGAACACTGAAGCTTTCTTT
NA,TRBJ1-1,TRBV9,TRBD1,CASSVGAGGREAFF,TGTGCCAGCAGCGTAGGGGCAGGGGGACGTGAAGCTTTCTTT
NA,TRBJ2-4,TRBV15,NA,CATSLPKRNIQYF,TGTGCCACCAGCCTACCAAAGAGGAACATTCAGTACTTC
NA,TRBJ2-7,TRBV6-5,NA,CASSYRQGPYEQYF,TGTGCCAGCAGTTACCGGCAAGGGCCCTACGAGCAGTACTTC
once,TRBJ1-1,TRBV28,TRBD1,CAIPGTGGTEAFF,TGTGCCATACCGGGAACAGGGGGCACTGAAGCTTTCTTT
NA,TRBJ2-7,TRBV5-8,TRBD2,CASSPPGREWYEQYF,TGTGCCAGCAGCCCCCCCGGGCGGGAGTGGTACGAGCAGTACTTC
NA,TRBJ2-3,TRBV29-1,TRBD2,CSGGHHIKLAGRLTDTQYF,TGCAGCGGGGGACACCACATCAAACTAGCGGGACGGCTCACAGATACGCAGTATTTT
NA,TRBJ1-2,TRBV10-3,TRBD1,CAISATGGAQGYTF,TGTGCCATCAGTGCGACAGGGGGCGCGCAGGGCTACACCTTC
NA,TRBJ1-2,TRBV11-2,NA,CASSTGLDYGYTF,TGTGCCAGCAGCACAGGGTTGGACTATGGCTACACCTTC
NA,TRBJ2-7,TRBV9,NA,CASSEGTYEQYF,TGTGCCAGCAGTGAGGGGACCTACGAGCAGTACTTC
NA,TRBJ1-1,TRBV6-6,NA,CASGGPKAFF,TGTGCCAGCGGGGGGCCTAAAGCTTTCTTT
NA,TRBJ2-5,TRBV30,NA,CAWGRPPGTQYF,TGTGCCTGGGGAAGACCCCCCGGGACCCAGTACTTC
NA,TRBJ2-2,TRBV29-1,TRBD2,CSTRGLAGGGELFF,TGCAGCACTCGTGGACTAGCGGGAGGCGGGGAGCTGTTTTTT
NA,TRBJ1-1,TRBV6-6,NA,CASRPDGNTEAFF,TGTGCCAGCAGACCGGATGGTAATACTGAAGCTTTCTTT
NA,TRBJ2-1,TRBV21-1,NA,CASSKGGLGAGSYNEQFF,TGTGCCAGCAGCAAAGGGGGATTGGGAGCGGGCTCCTACAATGAGCAGTTCTTC
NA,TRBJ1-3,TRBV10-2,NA,CASSEYKVPSGNTIYF,TGCGCCAGCAGTGAATACAAGGTTCCCTCTGGAAACACCATATATTTT
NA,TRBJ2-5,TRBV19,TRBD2,CASRLAANQETQYF,TGTGCCAGCCGACTAGCGGCGAATCAAGAGACCCAGTACTTC
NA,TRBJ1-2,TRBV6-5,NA,CASSVGEGYGYTF,TGTGCCAGCAGTGTAGGGGAAGGCTATGGCTACACCTTC
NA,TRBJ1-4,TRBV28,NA,CASSGSWGANEKLFF,TGTGCCAGCAGCGGGTCATGGGGAGCTAATGAAAAACTGTTTTTT
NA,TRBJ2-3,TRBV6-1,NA,CASRPDRDTQYF,TGTGCCAGCAGACCAGACAGGGATACGCAGTATTTT
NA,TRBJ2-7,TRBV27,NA,CASGKNRGRAGFFDSYEQYF,TGTGCCAGCGGCAAAAACAGGGGGAGGGCAGGGTTTTTTGATTCGTACGAGCAGTACTTC
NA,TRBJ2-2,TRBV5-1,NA,CASSLASSFDDGELFF,TGCGCCAGCAGCTTGGCATCTAGCTTCGACGACGGGGAGCTGTTTTTT
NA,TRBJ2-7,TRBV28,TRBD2,CASSFTSGTGEQYF,TGTGCCAGCAGTTTCACTAGCGGGACAGGAGAGCAGTACTTC
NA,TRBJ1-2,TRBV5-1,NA,CASSSGASNYGYTF,TGCGCCAGCAGCTCAGGGGCGTCGAACTATGGCTACACCTTC
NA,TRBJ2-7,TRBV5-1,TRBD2,CASSFLASGTQRYEQYF,TGCGCCAGCAGCTTCCTGGCTAGCGGGACCCAGCGCTACGAGCAGTACTTC
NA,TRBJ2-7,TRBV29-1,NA,CSVVGTSAGFGTYEQYF,TGCAGCGTTGTTGGGACTTCGGCGGGGTTCGGGACCTACGAGCAGTACTTC
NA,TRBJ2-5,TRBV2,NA,CASSQEGEETQYF,TGTGCCAGCAGCCAGGAGGGGGAGGAGACCCAGTACTTC